This T cell receptor (beta chain) was identified in a study of blood T cell repertoires in COVID-19. Study information: Samples of COVID-19 (acute and convalescent) were obtained from the United States, Italy and Spain.

Authors' analysis steps: Amplification with reference gene primers provided the estimates of nucleated cell counts. Assay used: immunoSEQ multiplex PCR; TCRdb lists only in-frame clones, some missing. V and J calls and clone size are given by that table; D and trimming were obtained from the DNA. The sample has roughly 500,000 clones, 89% seen once. The CDR3 is 18 amino acids. The germline V and J ends were trimmed by 0 bases and 1 base, with 20 bases remaining between them. Germline CDR1 is SGHRS and CDR2 is YFSETQ. A Seattle source enrolled patients during active infection and followed them longitudinally.

The source of this sequence is a man between 18 and 29 years old with COVID-19, enrolled during active disease. The chain employs TRBV5-1 and TRBJ2-7; the D gene is possibly TRBD2 (5 bases). Sequencing input: peripheral blood. This CDR3 is CASSLGLPGSGMSYEQYF. The CDR3 DNA reads as TGCGCCAGCAGCTTGGGGTTACCGGGAAGCGGAATGTCCTACGAGCAGTACTTC. Together with reference TRBV5-1 and TRBJ2-7, the CDR3 gives the full variable domain: KAGVTQTPRYLIKTRGQQVTLSCSPISGHRSVSWYQQTPGQGLQFLFEYFSETQRNKGNFPGRFSGRQFSNSRSEMNVSTLELGDSALYLCASSLGLPGSGMSYEQYFGPGTRLTVT.